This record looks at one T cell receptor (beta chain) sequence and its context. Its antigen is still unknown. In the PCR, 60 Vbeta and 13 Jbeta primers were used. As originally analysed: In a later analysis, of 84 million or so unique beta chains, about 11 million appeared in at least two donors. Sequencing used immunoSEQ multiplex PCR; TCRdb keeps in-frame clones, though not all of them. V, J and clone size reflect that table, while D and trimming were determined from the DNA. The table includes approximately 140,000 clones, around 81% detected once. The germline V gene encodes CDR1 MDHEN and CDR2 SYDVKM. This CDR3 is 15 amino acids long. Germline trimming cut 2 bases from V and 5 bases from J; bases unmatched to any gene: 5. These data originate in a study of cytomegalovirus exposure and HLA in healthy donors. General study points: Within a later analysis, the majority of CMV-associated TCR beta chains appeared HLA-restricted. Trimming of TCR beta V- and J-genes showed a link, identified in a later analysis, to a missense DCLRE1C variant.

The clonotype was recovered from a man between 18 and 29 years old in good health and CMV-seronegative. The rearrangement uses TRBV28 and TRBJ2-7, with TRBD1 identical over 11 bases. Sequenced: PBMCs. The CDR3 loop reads CASSLVGQGDHEQYF. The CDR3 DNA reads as TGTGCCAGCAGTTTAGTGGGACAGGGGGACCACGAGCAGTACTTC.